The present entry profiles one T cell receptor beta chain with its context. Germline assignment: CDR1 SGHAT and CDR2 FQNNGV. The CDR3 contains 16 residues. V was pared by 4 bases and J by 2 bases, with 7 bases of the junction left unmatched. Individuals aged roughly 18 to 90 years were recruited from fewer than 30 US areas. Two negative PCRs, clearance, or symptom resolution characterized the recovered Cohort 3 donors. The data were taken from a study of blood T cell repertoires in COVID-19. Original handling: The assay estimated nucleated cells by amplifying reference gene primers. Using immunoSEQ multiplex PCR, the repertoire was profiled, and TCRdb retains in-frame clones only, with some absent. The DNA was the basis for D and trimming; V, J and clone size are from that table. This sample has fewer than 200,000 clones, with over 65% found just once.

Sequenced sample: PBMCs or T cells enriched from blood (not recorded which). This TCR came from a woman aged 50 to 60 who had recovered from COVID-19. The chain joins TRBV11-2 to TRBJ2-3, with TRBD1 identical over 9 bases. CDR3 amino acids: CASSSHRGRFTDTQYF. The CDR3 bases are TGTGCCAGCAGCTCCCACAGGGGGCGATTCACAGATACGCAGTATTTT.